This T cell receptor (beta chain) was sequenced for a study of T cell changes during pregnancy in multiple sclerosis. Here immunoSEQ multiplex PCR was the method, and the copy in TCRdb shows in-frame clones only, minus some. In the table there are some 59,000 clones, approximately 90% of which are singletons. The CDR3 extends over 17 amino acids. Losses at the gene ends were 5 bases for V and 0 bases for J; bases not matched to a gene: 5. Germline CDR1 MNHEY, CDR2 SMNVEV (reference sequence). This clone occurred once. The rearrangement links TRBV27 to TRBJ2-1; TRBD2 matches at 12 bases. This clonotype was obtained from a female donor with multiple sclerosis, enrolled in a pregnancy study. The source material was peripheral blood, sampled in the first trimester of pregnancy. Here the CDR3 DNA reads TGTGCCAGCAGTCGAACTAGCGGGGGGAGCTCCTACAATGAGCAGTTCTTC. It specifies CASSRTSGGSSYNEQFF.